The entry that follows covers one T cell receptor beta chain sequence. The antigen is unknown. The sample is drawn from a study of PD-L1 blockade in urothelial cancer. For the study at large: In terms of prior chemotherapy, patients had received 0 to 3 regimens. Analyses were performed on blood at 3 weeks after treatment start (the second dose) and at 6 weeks. T cells were recovered from blood samples at a median of approximately 150,000. Points from the study as a whole: Lower than median blood TCR clonality before treatment predicted better survival.

The data were produced by immunoSEQ multiplex PCR, yet TCRdb's version contains in-frame clones alone and is incomplete. The repertoire includes more than 90,000 clones, 87% of them detected once, and 2% sits in the top ten. Time point of the sample: pretreatment peripheral blood. This CDR3 contains 15 residues. Germline V gives CDR1 ENHRY, CDR2 SYGVKD. J lost 2 bases, V lost 6 bases, and 8 bases had no gene match. The TCR sequence derives from a man in his 60s with urothelial cancer. Source: PBMCs, taken around atezolizumab (anti-PD-L1) treatment. The chain has TRBV10-3 and TRBJ1-2; 8 bases map to TRBD1. The CDR3 here is CAIRSGTGKNYGYTF. The CDR3 DNA reads as TGTGCCATCAGAAGTGGGACAGGAAAAAACTATGGCTACACCTTC.